These T cell receptor beta chains were read from a single sample in a study of a mutant IDH1 vaccine in newly diagnosed glioma. These receptors' antigens are unknown. The protocol was immunoSEQ multiplex PCR, while the TCRdb copy is restricted to in-frame clones and leaves out a portion. The table has just over 60,000 clones, 75% to 90% seen once. The sequencing used PBMCs, collected from a glioma patient whose treatment included an IDH1 peptide vaccine. These TCRs come from a man aged 30-40 years with glioma. Both conserved end residues are part of each CDR3. The D gene is left open where the match is weak. Some rows mark clone size as missing; the rest say once, few, many or name a class of expanded clone.

D: TRBD2
J: TRBJ2-1
V: TRBV11-2
size: -
CDR3: CASSKSGGAYNEQFF
DNA: TGTGCCAGCAGCAAGAGCGGGGGGGCTTACAATGAGCAGTTCTTC

D: -
J: TRBJ1-1
V: TRBV2
size: few
CDR3: CASSVLEAFF
DNA: TGTGCCAGCAGTGTTTTGGAGGCTTTCTTT

D: -
J: TRBJ1-4
V: TRBV5-4
size: -
CDR3: CASSLQGAEKLFF
DNA: TGTGCCAGCAGCTTACAGGGTGCTGAAAAACTGTTTTTT

D: -
J: TRBJ1-2
V: TRBV18
size: -
CDR3: CASSRRGSGRYTF
DNA: TGTGCCAGCTCACGCAGAGGTTCGGGGCGCTACACCTTC

D: -
J: TRBJ2-1
V: TRBV18
size: -
CDR3: CASSPWGGVDNEQFF
DNA: TGTGCCAGCTCCCCCTGGGGGGGCGTAGACAATGAGCAGTTCTTC

D: -
J: TRBJ2-2
V: TRBV7-2
size: -
CDR3: CASSLVEGPITGELFF
DNA: TGTGCCAGCAGCTTAGTCGAGGGCCCTATCACCGGGGAGCTGTTTTTT

D: TRBD2
J: TRBJ2-7
V: TRBV6-5
size: -
CDR3: CASRPASGGTYEQYF
DNA: TGTGCCAGTAGACCCGCTAGCGGGGGGACCTACGAGCAGTACTTC

D: -
J: TRBJ2-2
V: TRBV7-2
size: once
CDR3: CASSPRRGRTGELFF
DNA: TGTGCCAGCAGCCCCCGGAGGGGTAGAACCGGGGAGCTGTTTTTT

D: TRBD1
J: TRBJ2-7
V: TRBV10-1
size: -
CDR3: CASSGGRGRGSYEQYF
DNA: TGCGCCAGCAGTGGGGGAAGGGGCAGGGGGAGCTACGAGCAGTACTTC

D: TRBD1
J: TRBJ2-7
V: TRBV11-2
size: -
CDR3: CASSPRRGHSSYEQYF
DNA: TGTGCCAGCAGCCCCCGCAGGGGGCACAGCTCCTACGAGCAGTACTTC

D: -
J: TRBJ2-6
V: TRBV7-9
size: -
CDR3: CASSLALAAGANVLTF
DNA: TGTGCCAGCAGCTTAGCGCTGGCGGCTGGGGCCAACGTCCTGACTTTC

D: TRBD1
J: TRBJ1-1
V: TRBV27
size: -
CDR3: CASSFTILRGLDTEAFF
DNA: TGTGCCAGCAGTTTTACCATCCTCAGGGGGCTCGACACTGAAGCTTTCTTT

D: -
J: TRBJ2-7
V: TRBV6-5
size: -
CDR3: CASRDPIAYEQYF
DNA: TGTGCCAGTCGGGACCCAATAGCGTACGAGCAGTACTTC

D: -
J: TRBJ1-1
V: TRBV7-8
size: once
CDR3: CASSFISTGNTEAFF
DNA: TGTGCCAGCAGCTTTATATCGACAGGGAACACTGAAGCTTTCTTT

D: -
J: TRBJ1-4
V: TRBV4-1
size: -
CDR3: CASSRGVDATNEKLFF
DNA: TGCGCCAGCAGCCGAGGAGTGGACGCAACTAATGAAAAACTGTTTTTT

D: -
J: TRBJ1-1
V: TRBV5-6
size: few
CDR3: CASSLERMGETEAFF
DNA: TGTGCCAGCAGCTTGGAGCGGATGGGGGAGACTGAAGCTTTCTTT

D: -
J: TRBJ1-2
V: TRBV2
size: -
CDR3: CASTVQGAYGYTF
DNA: TGTGCCAGCACCGTACAGGGAGCCTATGGCTACACCTTC

D: TRBD1
J: TRBJ1-2
V: TRBV11-2
size: -
CDR3: CASSLLPPHRQGNYGYTF
DNA: TGTGCCAGCAGCTTACTCCCGCCCCACCGACAGGGAAACTATGGCTACACCTTC

D: TRBD1
J: TRBJ2-6
V: TRBV2
size: -
CDR3: CASGKNRGSGANVLTF
DNA: TGTGCCAGCGGTAAGAACAGGGGATCTGGGGCCAACGTCCTGACTTTC

D: -
J: TRBJ1-1
V: TRBV5-1
size: -
CDR3: CASSLASYLNTEAFF
DNA: TGCGCCAGCAGCTTGGCTAGTTACTTGAACACTGAAGCTTTCTTT

D: -
J: TRBJ1-5
V: TRBV19
size: -
CDR3: CASSSGTASNQPQHF
DNA: TGTGCCAGTAGTAGCGGGACTGCTAGCAATCAGCCCCAGCATTTT

D: -
J: TRBJ1-2
V: TRBV15
size: -
CDR3: CATSRAGWGNYGYTF
DNA: TGTGCCACCAGCAGAGCGGGGTGGGGTAACTATGGCTACACCTTC